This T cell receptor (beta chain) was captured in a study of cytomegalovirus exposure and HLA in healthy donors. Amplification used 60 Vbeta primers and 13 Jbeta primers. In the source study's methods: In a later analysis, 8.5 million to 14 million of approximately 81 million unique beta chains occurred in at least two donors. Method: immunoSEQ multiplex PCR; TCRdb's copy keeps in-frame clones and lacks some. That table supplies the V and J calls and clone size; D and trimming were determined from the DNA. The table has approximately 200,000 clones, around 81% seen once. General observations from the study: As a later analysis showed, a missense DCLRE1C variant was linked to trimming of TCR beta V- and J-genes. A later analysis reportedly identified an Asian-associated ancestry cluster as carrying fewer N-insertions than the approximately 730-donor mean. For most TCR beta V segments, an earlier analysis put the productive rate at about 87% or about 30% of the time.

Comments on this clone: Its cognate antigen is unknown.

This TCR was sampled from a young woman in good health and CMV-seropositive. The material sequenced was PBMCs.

CDR3 sequence: CARAGGYGYTF. The CDR3 coding sequence is TGTGCCAGGGCGGGGGGGTATGGCTACACCTTC. The chain couples TRBV19 to TRBJ1-2; possible D gene TRBD1, 5 bases. V dropped 9 bases and J dropped 5 bases, with 10 bases sitting between them. The CDR3 covers 11 residues. Looked up from germline, CDR1 is LNHDA and CDR2 is SQIVND (reference sequence). Combining the CDR3 with reference TRBV19 and TRBJ1-2 gives the whole variable domain DGGITQSPKYLFRKEGQNVTLSCEQNLNHDAMYWYRQDPGQGLRLIYYSQIVNDFQKGDIAEGYSVSREKKESFPLTVTSAQKNPTAFYLCARAGGYGYTFGSGTRLTVV.